This TCR beta chain originates from a study of blood T cell repertoires in COVID-19. Whole-study context: There were acute and convalescent COVID-19 samples, and they came from the United States, Italy and Spain. PBMCs, B-cell-depleted T cells, or T cells were the source of the cDNA or gDNA that made up the material.

As handled by the study authors: It was from reference gene primer amplification that nucleated cell counts were estimated. Here immunoSEQ multiplex PCR was the method, and the copy in TCRdb shows in-frame clones only, minus some. Clone size and V and J calls were adopted from that table, with D and trimming inferred from the DNA. Of some 260,000 clones listed, about nine tenths were seen once; the top ten hold about 6.9%. This CDR3 contains 14 residues. Trimming took 0 bases from V and 0 from J, leaving 8 bases between them. Per germline, CDR1 SQVTM and CDR2 ANQGSEA. Clinical history reported by participants formed the basis on which cohorts were assigned.

Specimen: PBMCs or T cells enriched from blood (not recorded which). This chain links TRBV29-1 with TRBJ2-5, with D possibly being TRBD1 (6 bases). The TCR comes from a woman aged 30 to 39 with acute COVID-19. As DNA, the CDR3 is TGCAGCGTTGAAGATGGGACACACCAAGAGACCCAGTACTTC. Translating gives CSVEDGTHQETQYF.